This passage covers 27 T cell receptor beta chains from one sample sequenced in a study of T-cell memory formation after mild COVID-19. TCRdb re-called the 5' RACE reads with MiXCR, one entry per CDR3 protein. Of a few hundred thousand distinct CDR3 sequences in the sample, under 30% were seen once. Sequencing was performed on PBMCs or a T cell subset sorted from them (not recorded which). The receptors shown here come from an adult woman who had mild COVID-19 (a few samples of this study predate the infection). Cell type and time point are not known.

The rearrangement joins TRBV4-2 to TRBJ2-7; D may correspond to TRBD1 or TRBD2 (5 bases each). This CDR3 spans 15 amino acids. Trimming removed 0 bases at V and 6 bases at J, with 15 bases between. CDR1 and CDR2 from the germline V gene are LGHNA and YNFKEQ. This CDR3 reads CASSQDKGSGLEQYF. DNA of the CDR3: TGTGCCAGCAGCCAAGATAAGGGGAGTGGGCTCGAGCAGTACTTC.

A single count supports this clonotype. The chain has TRBV12-3 or TRBV12-4 and TRBJ2-1, with a tentative D call TRBD2 (5 bases). The CDR3 sequence is 15 residues long. The V end was cut by 6 bases, the J end by 8 bases, with 20 bases between. The CDR3 bases are TGTGCCAGCAGCCGAGGGATCACCCGATACGATGAGCAGTTCTTC. Its translation is CASSRGITRYDEQFF.

This clonotype was observed a few times. This chain connects TRBV4-3 to TRBJ2-6, with unresolved D. V shed 0 bases and J shed 0 bases, with 9 bases lying between them. CDR3 length: 17 residues. Germline-derived CDR1 and CDR2 are LGHNA and YSLEER. CDR3 in DNA: TGCGCCAGCAGCCAAGACTCAGTAAACTCTGGGGCCAACGTCCTGACTTTC. The encoded protein is CASSQDSVNSGANVLTF.

The chain recombines TRBV30 with TRBJ1-1; D uncertain. CDR3 size: 12 residues. Trimming took off 1 base at V and 5 bases at J, with 8 bases between the two ends. Germline V gene lookup returns CDR1 GTSNPN and CDR2 SVGIG (reference sequence). CDR3 residues: CAWSGTWTEAFF. CDR3 DNA: TGTGCCTGGAGTGGGACCTGGACTGAAGCTTTCTTT. The variable domain in full, with the rest retrieved from reference TRBV30 and TRBJ1-1, is SQTIHQWPATLVQPVGSPLSLECTVEGTSNPNLYWYRQAAGRGLQLLFYSVGIGQISSEVPQNLSASRPQDRQFILSSKKLLLSDSGFYLCAWSGTWTEAFFGQGTRLTVV.

The chain uses TRBV12-3 or TRBV12-4 and TRBJ1-1; possibly TRBD1 for D (5 bases). The length of the CDR3 is 14 residues. The V end lost 8 bases, the J end lost 0 bases, and 13 bases lay between the germline ends. The CDR3 bases are TGTGCCAGCCGACCGGGGCAGGTGAACACTGAAGCTTTCTTT. It translates to CASRPGQVNTEAFF.

This rearrangement joins TRBV2 to TRBJ1-6; the match to TRBD1 covers 7 bases. The CDR3 totals 15 residues. The ends lost 4 bases at V and 1 base at J; junction bases unmatched: 1. Germline CDR1 and CDR2: SNHLY and FYNNEI. The CDR3 DNA reads TGTGCCAGCAGTGCAGGGGGGTCCTATAATTCACCCCTCCACTTT. Translating gives CASSAGGSYNSPLHF.

CDR3 protein: CATKPQDLGYNEQFF. The CDR3, as DNA: TGTGCCACCAAACCACAAGACTTGGGCTACAATGAGCAGTTCTTC. This chain connects TRBV12-3 or TRBV12-4 to TRBJ2-1; D gene ambiguous. The V gene lost 10 bases and the J gene lost 3 bases, with 19 bases spanning the gap. The CDR3 spans 15 residues.

This clonotype is a singleton in its sample. The CDR3 coding sequence is TGTGCCACCAGTGAGATGACAGGGTACAATGAGCAGTTCTTC. Amino acids: CATSEMTGYNEQFF. The J gene is TRBJ2-1, the V gene TRBV24-1, with TRBD1 identical over 7 bases. Trimming at V came to 4 bases and at J to 4 bases, leaving 3 bases not matched to a gene. Germline-derived CDR1 and CDR2 are KGHDR and SFDVKD. The CDR3 loop spans 14 amino acids.

CDR3 region: CASSLAKTGSSYNEQFF. CDR3 sequence (DNA): TGTGCCAGCAGCTTAGCAAAAACCGGGAGCTCCTACAATGAGCAGTTCTTC. V and J are TRBV7-2 and TRBJ2-1; D might be TRBD2 (6 bases). Germline V gives CDR1 SGHTA, CDR2 FQGNSA. The CDR3 totals 17 residues. Trimming removed 0 bases at V and 0 bases at J, with 12 bases between. Together with reference TRBV7-2 and TRBJ2-1, the CDR3 gives the full variable domain: GAGVSQSPSNKVTEKGKDVELRCDPISGHTALYWYRQSLGQGLEFLIYFQGNSAPDKSGLPSDRFSAERTGGSVSTLTIQRTQQEDSAVYLCASSLAKTGSSYNEQFFGPGTRLTVL.

J is TRBJ2-7 and V is TRBV24-1; 11 nucleotides agree with TRBD1. Germline CDR1 is KGHDR and CDR2 is SFDVKD. V shed 7 bases, J shed 3 bases, and the junction held 4 bases outside the gene matches. The CDR3 runs 14 residues. CDR3 bases: TGTGCCACCAGCCCCGGGACAGGGGGCTACGAGCAGTACTTC. This codes for CATSPGTGGYEQYF.

The chain is built from TRBV20-1 and TRBJ2-1; D is possibly TRBD1 (5 bases). The ends were cut back, 3 bases at V and 1 base at J, with 13 bases in the middle. CDR1 and CDR2 (germline): DFQATT, SNEGSKA (reference sequence). This CDR3 is built from 15 residues. CDR3 bases: TGCAGTGCTAGGGTCCGGACATTATCCTACAATGAGCAGTTCTTC. This sequence encodes CSARVRTLSYNEQFF.

The sample holds a few counts of this clonotype. The V and J genes are TRBV15 and TRBJ2-5; 8 bases fit TRBD2. CDR3 length: 16 amino acids. The V and J ends lost 5 bases and 8 bases, in that order; junction bases with no gene match: 16. Germline V gene data show CDR1 as LNHNV and CDR2 as YYDKDF (reference sequence). CDR3 residues: CATSGRLPGRVETQYF. The CDR3 region has the DNA TGTGCCACCAGCGGCCGACTTCCCGGGAGGGTCGAAACCCAGTACTTC.

J is TRBJ2-7 and V is TRBV20-1, with 7 bases identical to TRBD1. The CDR3 consists of 13 residues. Trimming cost V 0 bases and J 3 bases; bases outside gene matches: 2. Germline loops: CDR1 DFQATT, CDR2 SNEGSKA (reference sequence). The CDR3 DNA is TGCAGTGCTAGAGAGACAGGGCACTACGAGCAGTACTTC. Its translation is CSARETGHYEQYF.

The V and J genes are TRBV20-1 and TRBJ1-3; 8 bases match TRBD1. This CDR3 has 16 amino acids. Germline lookup yields CDR1 DFQATT and CDR2 SNEGSKA (reference sequence). V was clipped by 2 bases and J by 2 bases; unmatched bases: 8. The CDR3 sequence: CSARPGDRPAGNTIYF. CDR3 nucleotide sequence: TGCAGTGCTAGACCGGGGGACAGGCCGGCTGGAAACACCATATATTTT.

This clonotype was counted between two and nine times. This chain joins TRBV15 and TRBJ2-7; perhaps TRBD2 as D (7 bases). Trimming shortened V by 0 bases and J by 0 bases, and 12 bases separated the two germline ends. Germline lookup yields CDR1 LNHNV and CDR2 YYDKDF (reference sequence). CDR3 length: 16 residues. CDR3 nucleotides: TGTGCCACCAGCAGAGATGGGGGGGCCTCCTCCTACGAGCAGTACTTC. Its protein is CATSRDGGASSYEQYF.

J is TRBJ2-5 and V is TRBV12-3 or TRBV12-4; D is unresolved. V was cut by 0 bases and J by 7 bases, with 3 bases left in between. This CDR3 contains 11 residues. The CDR3, as DNA: TGTGCCAGCAGTTTAGCAGGGACCCAGTACTTC. It is translated as CASSLAGTQYF.

There are a few counts of this clonotype. This sequence joins TRBV30 and TRBJ1-5, with D unresolved. With 0 bases removed from V and 4 bases from J, the gap between germline ends came to 4 bases. Germline assignment: CDR1 GTSNPN and CDR2 SVGIG (reference sequence). The CDR3 is 12 residues long. CDR3 coding DNA: TGTGCCTGGAGTGTATGGAATCAGCCCCAGCATTTT. Translation gives CAWSVWNQPQHF. Based on the CDR3 plus reference TRBV30 and TRBJ1-5, the full variable domain is SQTIHQWPATLVQPVGSPLSLECTVEGTSNPNLYWYRQAAGRGLQLLFYSVGIGQISSEVPQNLSASRPQDRQFILSSKKLLLSDSGFYLCAWSVWNQPQHFGDGTRLSIL.

V gene TRBV11-2 combines with J gene TRBJ2-3; D is unclear. This CDR3 is built from 13 residues. CDR1 and CDR2 from the germline V gene are SGHAT and FQNNGV. V was cut by 2 bases and J by 6 bases, with 9 bases left in between. The CDR3 sequence is CASSLFGGDTQYF. CDR3 nucleotide sequence: TGTGCCAGCAGCTTATTTGGCGGTGATACGCAGTATTTT.

This clonotype was seen a few times. The chain joins TRBV7-8 to TRBJ2-3, with unresolved D. The CDR3 length is 17 residues. Trimming took 3 bases from V and 2 from J, leaving 18 bases between them. The V gene's germline CDR1 is SGHVS and CDR2 FQNEAQ. CDR3 protein: CASSFSPSEVVTDTQYF. The DNA for the CDR3 is TGTGCCAGCAGCTTCTCTCCCAGTGAGGTCGTCACAGATACGCAGTATTTT.

The rearrangement joins TRBV6-1 to TRBJ2-7; D ambiguous. The CDR3 runs 13 residues. V lost 7 bases and J lost 2, with 12 bases in between. Germline CDR1 MNHNS, CDR2 SASEGT. Here the CDR3 reads CASTKQDPYEQYF. CDR3 coding DNA: TGTGCCAGCACTAAGCAGGACCCCTACGAGCAGTACTTC.

This clonotype was observed a handful of times. The chain has TRBV6-6 and TRBJ2-1, with D possibly being TRBD2 (6 bases). The CDR3 covers 13 residues. The germline V gene has CDR1 MNHNY and CDR2 SVGAGI (reference sequence). With 11 bases removed from V and 5 bases from J, the gap between germline ends came to 16 bases. The CDR3 region has the DNA TGTGCCGTGCGGGACGGCAACCACAATGAGCAGTTCTTC. This encodes CAVRDGNHNEQFF.

This sequence joins TRBV20-1 and TRBJ2-3, with D uncertain. V was pared by 0 bases and J by 6 bases, with 13 bases between. The CDR3 consists of 14 residues. Germline V gives CDR1 DFQATT, CDR2 SNEGSKA (reference sequence). The CDR3 coding sequence is TGCAGTGCTAGAGATCCCGCTACGTGGGATACGCAGTATTTT. As protein: CSARDPATWDTQYF.

This clonotype was observed at least ten times. The V and J genes are TRBV25-1 and TRBJ2-3, with D perhaps matching TRBD1 (6 bases). Germline values: CDR1 MGHDK, CDR2 SYGVNS. The CDR3 totals 17 residues. V lost 6 bases, J lost 5 bases, and 24 bases lay in between. DNA for the CDR3: TGTGCCAGCAGCTCATACCGGGACATGCAGGCCGGAGATACGCAGTATTTT. Amino acids: CASSSYRDMQAGDTQYF.

V gene TRBV7-6 combines with J gene TRBJ2-2; D is ambiguous. Deletions cut 5 bases from V and 4 bases from J, with 8 bases between. This CDR3 spans 13 amino acids. Germline loops: CDR1 SGHVS, CDR2 FNYEAQ. This CDR3 reads CASSRLVTGELFF. Written as DNA, the CDR3 is TGTGCCAGCAGCCGACTTGTCACCGGGGAGCTGTTTTTT.

Only a few counts were recorded for this clonotype. The CDR3 coding sequence is TGTGCCAGCAGGGGCAGGACTGGGGCCAACGTCCTGACTTTC. It translates to CASRGRTGANVLTF. The chain carries TRBV2 and TRBJ2-6; no firm D call. Trimming took 6 bases from V and 2 from J, leaving 8 bases between them. This CDR3 is built from 14 residues. Germline values: CDR1 SNHLY, CDR2 FYNNEI.

This clonotype was found a few times. Here the CDR3 reads CASSGGRRTYEQYF. The CDR3 nucleotides read TGCGCCAGCAGCGGGGGGCGTAGGACCTACGAGCAGTACTTC. The rearrangement links TRBV5-1 to TRBJ2-7, with D perhaps TRBD1 or TRBD2 (6 bases each). Per germline, CDR1 SGHRS and CDR2 YFSETQ. CDR3 size: 14 residues. The V end lost 4 bases, the J end lost 2 bases, and 13 bases lay between the germline ends. Based on the CDR3 plus reference TRBV5-1 and TRBJ2-7, the full variable domain is KAGVTQTPRYLIKTRGQQVTLSCSPISGHRSVSWYQQTPGQGLQFLFEYFSETQRNKGNFPGRFSGRQFSNSRSEMNVSTLELGDSALYLCASSGGRRTYEQYFGPGTRLTVT.

This clonotype was seen more than once but under ten times. The chain uses TRBV11-2 and TRBJ2-7; D may correspond to TRBD1 or TRBD2 (5 bases each). The germline V and J ends were trimmed by 5 bases and 4 bases, with 18 bases remaining between them. Germline values: CDR1 SGHAT, CDR2 FQNNGV. CDR3 length: 15 residues. CDR3 protein: CASSPGIRGGYEQYF. Here the CDR3 DNA reads TGTGCCAGCAGCCCAGGGATCCGGGGTGGTTACGAGCAGTACTTC.